This TCR beta chain was recorded in a study of cytomegalovirus exposure and HLA in healthy donors. The CDR3 consists of 15 residues. Trimming at V came to 3 bases and at J to 0 bases, leaving 3 bases not matched to a gene. Germline V gene lookup returns CDR1 MNHEY and CDR2 SVGAGI. This clone was counted a single time. Antigen specificity is unknown. Overall study findings and caveats: TCR association rates varied by HLA locus in a later analysis, with DRB1 highest and HLA-C lowest. Cytomegalovirus status, reportedly, was diagnosed with high specificity and sensitivity by the classifier. HLA alleles showed associations with some 17,000 TCR beta sequences in a later analysis, at a 0.05 false discovery rate.

The PCR contained 60 Vbeta and 13 Jbeta primers. Original data processing: Per a later analysis, the number of unique TCR beta chains was around 80 million, of which about 11 million were shared. Assay: immunoSEQ multiplex PCR; the TCRdb copy retains only in-frame clones and omits some. V, J and clone size reflect that table, while D and trimming were determined from the DNA. The repertoire consists of 180,000 or so clones, with over 80% occurring once and the leading ten covering approximately 1.3%. V gene TRBV6-5 combines with J gene TRBJ2-7, with 9 bases aligning to TRBD2. What was sequenced was PBMCs. The receptor was derived from a girl aged 5-17 years in good health and CMV-seropositive. CDR3 sequence (DNA): TGTGCCAGCAGTTATGCGGGAGGGAGCTCCTACGAGCAGTACTTC. Protein: CASSYAGGSSYEQYF.